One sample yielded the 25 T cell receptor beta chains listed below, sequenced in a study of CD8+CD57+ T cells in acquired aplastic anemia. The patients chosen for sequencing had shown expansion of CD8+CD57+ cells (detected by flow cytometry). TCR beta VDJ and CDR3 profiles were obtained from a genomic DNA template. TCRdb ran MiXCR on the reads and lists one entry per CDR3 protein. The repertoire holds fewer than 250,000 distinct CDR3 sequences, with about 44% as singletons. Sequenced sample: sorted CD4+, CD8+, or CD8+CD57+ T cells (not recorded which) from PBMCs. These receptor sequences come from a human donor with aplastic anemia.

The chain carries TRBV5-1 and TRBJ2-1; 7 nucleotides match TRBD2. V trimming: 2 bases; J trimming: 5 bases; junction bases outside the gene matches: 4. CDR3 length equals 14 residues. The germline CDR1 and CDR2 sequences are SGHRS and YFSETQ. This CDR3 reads CASSLAGWNNEQFF. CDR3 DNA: TGCGCCAGCAGCTTAGCGGGATGGAACAATGAGCAGTTCTTC. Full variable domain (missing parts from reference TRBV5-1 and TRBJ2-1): KAGVTQTPRYLIKTRGQQVTLSCSPISGHRSVSWYQQTPGQGLQFLFEYFSETQRNKGNFPGRFSGRQFSNSRSEMNVSTLELGDSALYLCASSLAGWNNEQFFGPGTRLTVL.

The CDR3 loop is CASSLDGTSGNYGYTF. The CDR3 coding sequence is TGTGCCAGCAGCTTAGATGGGACTAGCGGCAACTATGGCTACACCTTC. The chain has TRBV7-2 and TRBJ1-2; possible D gene TRBD1, 5 bases. V lost 1 base to trimming and J lost 2 bases, with 14 bases between them. Germline V gene sequence: CDR1 SGHTA, CDR2 FQGNSA. The CDR3 runs 16 residues.

CDR3 amino acids: CATLDLGGSGANVLTF. The CDR3 nucleotides are TGTGCCACATTAGACCTCGGGGGCTCTGGGGCCAACGTCCTGACTTTC. The rearrangement uses TRBV19 and TRBJ2-6; a weak D match, TRBD2 (6 bases). The length of the CDR3 is 16 residues. Looked up from germline, CDR1 is LNHDA and CDR2 is SQIVND (reference sequence). Deletions cut 10 bases from V and 0 bases from J, with 16 bases between.

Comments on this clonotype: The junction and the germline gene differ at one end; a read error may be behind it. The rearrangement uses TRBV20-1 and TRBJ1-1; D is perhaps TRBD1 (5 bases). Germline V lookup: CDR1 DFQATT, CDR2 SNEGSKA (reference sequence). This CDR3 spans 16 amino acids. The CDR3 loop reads CSARDLYKGQDTEALF. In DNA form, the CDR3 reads TGCAGTGCTAGAGACCTATATAAGGGGCAGGACACTGAAGCTCTCTTT.

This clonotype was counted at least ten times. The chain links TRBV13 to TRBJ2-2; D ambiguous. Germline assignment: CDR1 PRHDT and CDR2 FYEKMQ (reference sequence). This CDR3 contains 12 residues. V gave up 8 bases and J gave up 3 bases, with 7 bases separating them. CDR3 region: CASSDDTGELFF. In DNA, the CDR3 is TGTGCCAGCTCCGACGACACCGGGGAGCTGTTTTTT. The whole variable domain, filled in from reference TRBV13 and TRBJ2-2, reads AAGVIQSPRHLIKEKRETATLKCYPIPRHDTVYWYQQGPGQDPQFLISFYEKMQSDKGSIPDRFSAQQFSDYHSELNMSSLELGDSALYFCASSDDTGELFFGEGSRLTVL.

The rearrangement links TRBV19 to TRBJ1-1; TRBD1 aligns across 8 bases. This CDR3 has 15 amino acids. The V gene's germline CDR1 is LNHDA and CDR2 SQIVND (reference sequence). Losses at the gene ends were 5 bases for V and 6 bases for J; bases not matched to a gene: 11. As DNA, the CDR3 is TGTGCCAGTAGTCCACAGGGGGGGGACATTCCTGAAGCTTTCTTT. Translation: CASSPQGGDIPEAFF.

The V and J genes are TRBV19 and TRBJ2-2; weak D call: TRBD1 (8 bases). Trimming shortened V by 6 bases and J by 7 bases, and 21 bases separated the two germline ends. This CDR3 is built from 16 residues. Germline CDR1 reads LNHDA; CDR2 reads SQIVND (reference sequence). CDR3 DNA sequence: TGTGCCAGTAGCTCACAGGGGGGGCTTCACGGCGGGGAGCTGTTTTTT. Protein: CASSSQGGLHGGELFF.

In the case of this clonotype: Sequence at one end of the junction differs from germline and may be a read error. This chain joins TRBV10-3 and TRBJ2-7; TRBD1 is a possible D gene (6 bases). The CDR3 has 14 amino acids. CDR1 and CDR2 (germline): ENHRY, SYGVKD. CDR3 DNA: TGTGCCATCAGTGAGGGACAGTCTCTATACGGGCAGTACTTC. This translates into CAISEGQSLYGQYF.

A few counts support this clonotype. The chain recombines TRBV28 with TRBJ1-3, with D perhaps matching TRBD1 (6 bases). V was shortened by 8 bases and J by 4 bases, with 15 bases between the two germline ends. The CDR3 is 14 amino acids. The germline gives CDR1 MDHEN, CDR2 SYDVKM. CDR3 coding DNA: TGTGCCAGCGTTAATAGGGGGGACGGAAACACCATATATTTT. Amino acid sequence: CASVNRGDGNTIYF.

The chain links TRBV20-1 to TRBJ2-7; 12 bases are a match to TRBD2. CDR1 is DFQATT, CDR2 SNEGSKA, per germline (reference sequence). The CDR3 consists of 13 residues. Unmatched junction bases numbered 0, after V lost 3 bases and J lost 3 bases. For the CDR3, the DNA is TGCAGTGCTAGGACTAGCGGGAGCTACGAGCAGTACTTC. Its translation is CSARTSGSYEQYF.

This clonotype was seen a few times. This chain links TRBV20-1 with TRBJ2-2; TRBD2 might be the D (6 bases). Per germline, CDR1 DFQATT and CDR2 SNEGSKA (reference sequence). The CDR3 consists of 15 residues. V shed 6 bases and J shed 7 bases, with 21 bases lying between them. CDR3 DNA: TGCAGTGCGAAGGTACTAGCCGGGGAGATCGGGGAGCTGTTTTTT. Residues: CSAKVLAGEIGELFF.

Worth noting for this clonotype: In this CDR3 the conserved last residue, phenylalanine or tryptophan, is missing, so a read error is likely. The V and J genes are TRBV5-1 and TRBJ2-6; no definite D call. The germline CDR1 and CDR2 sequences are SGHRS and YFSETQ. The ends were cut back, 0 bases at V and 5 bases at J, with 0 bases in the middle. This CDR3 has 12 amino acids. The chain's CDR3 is CASSLGANVLTS. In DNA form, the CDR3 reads TGCGCCAGCAGCTTGGGGGCCAACGTCCTGACTTCC.

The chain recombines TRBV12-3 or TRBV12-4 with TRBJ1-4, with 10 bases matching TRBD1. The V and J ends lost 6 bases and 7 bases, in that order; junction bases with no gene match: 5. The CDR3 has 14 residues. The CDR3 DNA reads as TGTGCCAGCAGCCCCGGGACAGGGGTTGAAAAACTGTTTTTT. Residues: CASSPGTGVEKLFF.

This CDR3 is CAWGQTMNTEAFF. CDR3 in DNA: TGTGCCTGGGGACAGACTATGAACACTGAAGCTTTCTTT. This chain links TRBV30 with TRBJ1-1, with D possibly matching TRBD1 (6 bases). Germline V lookup: CDR1 GTSNPN, CDR2 SVGIG (reference sequence). V was trimmed by 5 bases and J by 0 bases, leaving 10 bases between them. This CDR3 region has 13 residues.

CDR3 amino acids: CASSSNRNLYEQYF. The DNA for the CDR3 is TGTGCCAGCAGCTCAAACAGGAACCTCTACGAGCAGTACTTC. The rearrangement links TRBV7-8 to TRBJ2-7, with a tentative D call TRBD1 (5 bases). The ends were cut back, 4 bases at V and 3 bases at J, with 13 bases in the middle. The CDR3 has 14 amino acids. Per germline, CDR1 SGHVS and CDR2 FQNEAQ.

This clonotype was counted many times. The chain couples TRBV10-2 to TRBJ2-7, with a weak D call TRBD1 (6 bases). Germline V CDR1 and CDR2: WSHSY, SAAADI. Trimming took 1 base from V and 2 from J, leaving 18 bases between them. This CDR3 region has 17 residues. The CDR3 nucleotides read TGCGCCAGCAGTGAGTTTATGGGGGCGGTGAATACCTACGAGCAGTACTTC. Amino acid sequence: CASSEFMGAVNTYEQYF.

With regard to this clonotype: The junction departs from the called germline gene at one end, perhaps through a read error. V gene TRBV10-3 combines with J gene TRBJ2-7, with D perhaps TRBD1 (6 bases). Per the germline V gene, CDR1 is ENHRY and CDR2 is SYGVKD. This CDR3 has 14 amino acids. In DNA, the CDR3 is TGTGCCAGCAGTGAGATGGGGGCGGTTAATGAGCAGTACTTC. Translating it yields CASSEMGAVNEQYF.

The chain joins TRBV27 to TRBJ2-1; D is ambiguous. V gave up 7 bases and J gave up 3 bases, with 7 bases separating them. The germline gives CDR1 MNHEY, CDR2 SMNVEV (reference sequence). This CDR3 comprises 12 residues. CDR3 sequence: CASNGYYNEQFF. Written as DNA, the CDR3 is TGTGCCAGCAACGGGTACTACAATGAGCAGTTCTTC.

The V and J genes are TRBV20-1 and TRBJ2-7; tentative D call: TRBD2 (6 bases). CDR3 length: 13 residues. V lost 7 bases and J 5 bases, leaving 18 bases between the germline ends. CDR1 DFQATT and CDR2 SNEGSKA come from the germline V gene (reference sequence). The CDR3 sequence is CSVGAGRGDEQYF. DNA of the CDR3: TGCAGTGTTGGCGCCGGGAGAGGGGACGAGCAGTACTTC.

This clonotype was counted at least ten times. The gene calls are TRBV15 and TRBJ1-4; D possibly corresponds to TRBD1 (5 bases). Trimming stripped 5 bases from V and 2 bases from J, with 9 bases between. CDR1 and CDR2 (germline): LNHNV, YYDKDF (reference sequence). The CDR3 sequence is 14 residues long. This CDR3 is CATSPGGTNEKLFF. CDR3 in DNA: TGTGCCACCAGCCCCGGGGGTACTAATGAAAAACTGTTTTTT.

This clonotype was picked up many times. The CDR3 nucleotides are TGTGCCAGCAGCCAAGACGGGCACAGGGGTAACACTGAAGCTTTCTTT. Amino acids: CASSQDGHRGNTEAFF. The chain joins TRBV14 to TRBJ1-1; TRBD1 matches 7 bases. Germline V lookup: CDR1 SGHDN, CDR2 FVKESK. The CDR3 contains 16 residues. V gave up 0 bases and J gave up 2 bases; unmatched junction bases: 6. Combining the CDR3 with reference TRBV14 and TRBJ1-1 gives the whole variable domain EAGVTQFPSHSVIEKGQTVTLRCDPISGHDNLYWYRRVMGKEIKFLLHFVKESKQDESGMPNNRFLAERTGGTYSTLKVQPAELEDSGVYFCASSQDGHRGNTEAFFGQGTRLTVV.

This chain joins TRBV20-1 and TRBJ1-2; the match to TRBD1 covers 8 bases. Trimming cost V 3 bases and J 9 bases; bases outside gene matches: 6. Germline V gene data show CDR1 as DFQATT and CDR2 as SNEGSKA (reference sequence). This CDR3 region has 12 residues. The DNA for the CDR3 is TGCAGTGCTAGGGACAGGGCCGCCAGCTACACCTTC. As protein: CSARDRAASYTF.

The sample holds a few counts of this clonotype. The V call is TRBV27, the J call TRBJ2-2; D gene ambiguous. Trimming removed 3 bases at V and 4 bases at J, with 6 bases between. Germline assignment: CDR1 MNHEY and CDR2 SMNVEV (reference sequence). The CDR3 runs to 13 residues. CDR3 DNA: TGTGCCAGCAGTTTGTCGGCCACCGGGGAGCTGTTTTTT. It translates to CASSLSATGELFF.

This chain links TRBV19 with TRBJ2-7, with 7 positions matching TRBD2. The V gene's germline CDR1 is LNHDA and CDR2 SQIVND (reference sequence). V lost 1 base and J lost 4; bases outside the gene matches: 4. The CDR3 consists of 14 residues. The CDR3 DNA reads TGTGCCAGTAGTATAGCGGGAGGTATATACGAGCAGTACTTC. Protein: CASSIAGGIYEQYF. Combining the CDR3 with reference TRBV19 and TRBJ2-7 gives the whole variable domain DGGITQSPKYLFRKEGQNVTLSCEQNLNHDAMYWYRQDPGQGLRLIYYSQIVNDFQKGDIAEGYSVSREKKESFPLTVTSAQKNPTAFYLCASSIAGGIYEQYFGPGTRLTVT.

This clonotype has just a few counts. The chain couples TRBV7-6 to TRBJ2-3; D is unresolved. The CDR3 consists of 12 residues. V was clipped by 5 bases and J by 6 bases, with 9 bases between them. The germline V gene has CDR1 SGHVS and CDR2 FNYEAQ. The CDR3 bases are TGTGCCAGCAGCCCCGGTGGGGATACGCAGTATTTT. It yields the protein CASSPGGDTQYF.